Sequencing of this TCR beta chain was carried out in a study of technical replicates of blood from a few donors. TCRdb's copy holds only in-frame clones and misses some; the assay was immunoSEQ multiplex PCR. This sample has under 50,000 clones; roughly 96% occur once, and the top ten carry about 0.38%. From germline, CDR1 is DFQATT and CDR2 SNEGSKA (reference sequence). There are 11 residues in the CDR3. Trimming pared 5 bases from V and 3 bases from J, leaving 8 bases between. The V and J genes are TRBV20-1 and TRBJ2-7, with D uncertain. The sample comprised T cells isolated from PBMCs. The TCR sequence derives from a human donor in good health. The CDR3, as DNA: TGCAGTGCTTATAATTTCTACGAGCAGTACTTC. Translating it yields CSAYNFYEQYF.